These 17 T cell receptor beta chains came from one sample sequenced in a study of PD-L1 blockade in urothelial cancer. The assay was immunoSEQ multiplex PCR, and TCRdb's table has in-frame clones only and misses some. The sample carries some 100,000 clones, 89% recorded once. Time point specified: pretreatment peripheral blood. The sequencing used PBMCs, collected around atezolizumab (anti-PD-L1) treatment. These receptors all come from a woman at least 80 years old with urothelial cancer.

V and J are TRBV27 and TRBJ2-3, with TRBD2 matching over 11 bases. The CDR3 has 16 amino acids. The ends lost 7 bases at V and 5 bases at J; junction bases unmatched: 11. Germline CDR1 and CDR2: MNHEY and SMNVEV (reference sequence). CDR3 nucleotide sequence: TGTGCCAGCAATCCCTTAGCGGGAGGGCGTGGAGATACGCAGTATTTT. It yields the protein CASNPLAGGRGDTQYF.

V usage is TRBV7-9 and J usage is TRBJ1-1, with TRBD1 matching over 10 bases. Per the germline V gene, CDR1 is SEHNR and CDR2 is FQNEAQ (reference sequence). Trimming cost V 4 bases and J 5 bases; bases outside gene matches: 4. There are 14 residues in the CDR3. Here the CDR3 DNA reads TGTGCCAGCAGCTACGACAGGGGGCGTACTGAAGCTTTCTTT. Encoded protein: CASSYDRGRTEAFF.

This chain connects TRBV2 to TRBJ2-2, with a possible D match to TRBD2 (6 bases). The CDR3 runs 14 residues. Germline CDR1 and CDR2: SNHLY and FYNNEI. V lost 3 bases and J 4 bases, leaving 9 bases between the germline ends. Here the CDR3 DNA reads TGTGCCAGCAGTGACCTGGGGGGCACCGGGGAGCTGTTTTTT. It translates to CASSDLGGTGELFF. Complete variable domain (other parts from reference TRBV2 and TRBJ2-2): EPEVTQTPSHQVTQMGQEVILRCVPISNHLYFYWYRQILGQKVEFLVSFYNNEISEKSEIFDDQFSVERPDGSNFTLKIRSTKLEDSAMYFCASSDLGGTGELFFGEGSRLTVL.

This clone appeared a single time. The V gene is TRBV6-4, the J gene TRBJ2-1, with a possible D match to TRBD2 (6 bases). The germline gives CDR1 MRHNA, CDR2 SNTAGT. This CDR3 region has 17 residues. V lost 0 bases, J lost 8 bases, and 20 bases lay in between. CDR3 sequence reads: CASSDSSLATRRDEQFF. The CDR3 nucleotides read TGTGCCAGCAGTGACTCGAGTCTAGCGACTAGAAGGGATGAGCAGTTCTTC.

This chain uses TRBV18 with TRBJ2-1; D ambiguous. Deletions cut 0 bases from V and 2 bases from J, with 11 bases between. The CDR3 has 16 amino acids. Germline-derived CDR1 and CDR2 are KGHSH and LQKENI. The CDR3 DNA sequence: TGTGCCAGCTCACCACCCGGCTCCACTACCTACAATGAGCAGTTCTTC. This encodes CASSPPGSTTYNEQFF.

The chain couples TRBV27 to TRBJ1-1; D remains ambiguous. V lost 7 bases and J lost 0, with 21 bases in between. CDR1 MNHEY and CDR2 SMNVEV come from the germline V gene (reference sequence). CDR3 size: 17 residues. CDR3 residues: CASIPPELGTLNTEAFF. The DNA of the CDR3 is TGTGCCAGCATTCCCCCGGAGCTCGGTACCTTGAACACTGAAGCTTTCTTT.

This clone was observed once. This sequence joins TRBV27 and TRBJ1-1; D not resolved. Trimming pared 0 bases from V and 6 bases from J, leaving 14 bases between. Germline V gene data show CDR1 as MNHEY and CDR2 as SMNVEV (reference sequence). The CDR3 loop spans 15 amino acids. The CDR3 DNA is TGTGCCAGCAGTTTATCTAGACGGGTCGAATCTGAAGCTTTCTTT. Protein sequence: CASSLSRRVESEAFF.

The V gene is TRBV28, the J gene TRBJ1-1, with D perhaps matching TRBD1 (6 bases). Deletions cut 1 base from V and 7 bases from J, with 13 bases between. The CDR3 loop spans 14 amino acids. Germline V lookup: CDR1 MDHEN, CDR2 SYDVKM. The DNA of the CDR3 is TGTGCCAGCAGTTTATCCCAGGGGTTGGTTGAAGCTTTCTTT. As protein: CASSLSQGLVEAFF.

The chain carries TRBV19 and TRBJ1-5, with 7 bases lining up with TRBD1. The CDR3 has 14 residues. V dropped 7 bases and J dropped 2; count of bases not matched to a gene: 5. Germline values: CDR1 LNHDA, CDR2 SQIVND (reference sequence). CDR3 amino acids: CASIATGRNQPQHF. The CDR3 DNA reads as TGTGCCAGTATTGCGACAGGGCGCAATCAGCCCCAGCATTTT.

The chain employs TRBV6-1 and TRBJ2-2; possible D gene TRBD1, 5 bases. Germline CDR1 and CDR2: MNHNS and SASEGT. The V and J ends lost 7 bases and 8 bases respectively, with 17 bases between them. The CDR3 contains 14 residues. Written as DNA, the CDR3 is TGTGCCAGCAACCCCCTGGGGCAAGCGGGGGAGCTGTTTTTT. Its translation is CASNPLGQAGELFF.

The CDR3 protein is CASSFGLAGNNEQFF. The DNA for the CDR3 is TGTGCCAGCAGCTTCGGACTAGCGGGGAACAATGAGCAGTTCTTC. V gene TRBV2 combines with J gene TRBJ2-1; 12 bases fit TRBD2. V lost 6 bases, J lost 5 bases, and 5 bases stayed unmatched. Germline loops: CDR1 SNHLY, CDR2 FYNNEI. The CDR3 has 15 residues. Full variable domain (remainder filled in from reference TRBV2 and TRBJ2-1): EPEVTQTPSHQVTQMGQEVILRCVPISNHLYFYWYRQILGQKVEFLVSFYNNEISEKSEIFDDQFSVERPDGSNFTLKIRSTKLEDSAMYFCASSFGLAGNNEQFFGPGTRLTVL.

CDR3 DNA sequence: TGTGCCAGCAGTCGAGAGGAGCTGTTTTTT. Encoded protein: CASSREELFF. The chain combines TRBV28 with TRBJ2-2; D is unclear. Trimming removed 5 bases from V and 10 bases from J, with 5 bases in between. The CDR3 is 10 amino acids. Germline lookup yields CDR1 MDHEN and CDR2 SYDVKM.

The CDR3 reads CASSEGRGANTEAFF. Here the CDR3 DNA reads TGTGCCAGCAGTGAAGGGAGGGGAGCAAACACTGAAGCTTTCTTT. The chain links TRBV2 to TRBJ1-1, with D tentatively TRBD1 (5 bases). This CDR3 has 15 residues. Germline CDR1 reads SNHLY; CDR2 reads FYNNEI. Trimming took off 1 base at V and 2 bases at J, with 11 bases between the two ends.

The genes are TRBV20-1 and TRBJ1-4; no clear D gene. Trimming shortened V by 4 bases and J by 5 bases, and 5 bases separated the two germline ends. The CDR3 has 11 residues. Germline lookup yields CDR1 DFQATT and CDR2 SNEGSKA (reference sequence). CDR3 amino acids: CSAMSNEKLFF. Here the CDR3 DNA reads TGCAGTGCTATGTCAAATGAAAAACTGTTTTTT.

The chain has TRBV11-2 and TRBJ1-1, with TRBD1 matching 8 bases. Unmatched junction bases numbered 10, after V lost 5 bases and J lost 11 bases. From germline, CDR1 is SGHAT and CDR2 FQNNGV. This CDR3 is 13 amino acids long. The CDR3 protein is CASSDQGAGNAFF. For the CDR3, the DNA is TGTGCCAGCAGCGACCAGGGGGCGGGGAATGCTTTCTTT.

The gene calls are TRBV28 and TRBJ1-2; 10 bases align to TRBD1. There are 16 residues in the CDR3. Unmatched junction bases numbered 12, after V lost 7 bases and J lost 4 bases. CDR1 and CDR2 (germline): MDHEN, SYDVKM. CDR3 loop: CASMRDRGREGYGYTF. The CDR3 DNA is TGTGCCAGCATGAGGGACAGGGGACGGGAGGGCTATGGCTACACCTTC.

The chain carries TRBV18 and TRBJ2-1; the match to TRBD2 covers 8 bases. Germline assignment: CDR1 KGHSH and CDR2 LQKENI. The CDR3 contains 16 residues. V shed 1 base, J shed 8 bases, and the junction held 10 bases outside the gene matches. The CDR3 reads CASSPLGTSRSDEQFF. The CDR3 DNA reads TGTGCCAGCTCACCACTGGGGACTAGTAGGTCCGATGAGCAGTTCTTC.